This T cell receptor (beta chain) emerged from a study of blood T cell repertoires in COVID-19 (TCRdb year 2020). In the study overall: The collaborator samples originated in the United States, Italy and Spain and spanned the acute and convalescent phases of COVID-19. The material from the prospective study consisted of cDNA or gDNA derived from T cells, B-cell-depleted T cells, or PBMCs. Subjects who had been exposed to COVID-19, were actively infected with it, or had recovered from it provided the deeply sampled blood TCRbeta repertoires that made up the dataset. A freely available public database, intended as a resource for researchers studying the immune response to SARS-CoV-2, is where the repertoires were released. Samples came from the ongoing ImmuneRACE study (first 160 participants) plus 1,254 subjects from 6 global collaborators. A de-identified subject ID, COVID-19 status, age in years and sex were almost always included in the sample metadata. Where available, HLA class I and class II types were obtained from metadata supplied by the sample provider rather than from assay-based typing. What the work shows at the level of the full study, not this receptor alone: Clinical and demographic metadata were provided uncurated, with the amount varying by source and participant.

TCRbeta CDR3 regions were amplified from genomic DNA using the immunoSEQ Assay, a bias-controlled multiplex PCR. Processing in the source paper ran as follows. The number of nucleated cells in each sample was estimated by amplification of reference gene primers within the assay. Sequence reads were collapsed and filtered to measure the absolute abundance of every unique TCRbeta CDR3 rearrangement. For each sample, productive Simpson clonality was calculated as the square root of Simpson's diversity index over productive rearrangements. The table comes from immuneACCESS by way of TCRdb, which keeps in-frame sequences with V and J called. Part of the clones is missing from these tables; in studies checked, under half for an unresolved V gene and the rest for unknown reasons. That table gives V, J and clone size, and the DNA gave D and trimming. For this sample there are 450,000 to 500,000 clones; approximately 83% appear just once. Approximately 2.9% of the sample is in the top ten clones.

As concerns this clone: The antigen this receptor binds is unknown. The record has no base qualities; no much larger clone is one base away.

Trimming removed 0 bases from V and 15 bases from J, leaving 15 bases between the germline ends. The germline V gene yields MGHRA for CDR1 and YSYEKL for CDR2. From the cysteine up to the phenylalanine, the CDR3 has a length of 13 residues. Of the read, only the CDR3 DNA is kept; its 39 bases are in frame from base 1. Each collaborating institution followed its own protocols to collect whole blood in K2EDTA tubes. Collaborator samples were shipped for TCRbeta analysis as frozen whole blood, isolated PBMCs, or DNA extracted from either sample type. The TCR originated in a human donor in a cohort sampled during active COVID-19. Sequencing was done on a sample of peripheral blood. The chain is made from TRBV4-1 and TRBJ2-1; TRBD1 is possibly the D segment (6 matching bases). The encoded CDR3 is CASSQDQSQGPFF. The base sequence is TGCGCCAGCAGCCAAGATCAGTCACAGGGACCGTTCTTC.